Listed below are T cell receptor beta chains from one sample, sequenced in a study of T cell responses to AZD1222 COVID-19 vaccine. TCRdb's copy holds only in-frame clones and misses some; the assay was immunoSEQ multiplex PCR. The repertoire holds approximately 140,000 clones, with about 89% as singletons. The source material was peripheral blood, sampled on day 0 of AZD1222 vaccination. These receptors all stem from an adult in good health. Each CDR3 is given with its conserved first and last residue. A D gene is named only where the DNA matches it firmly. Clone size is given for some rows only: seen once, a few or many times, or a class if the clone is expanded.

d_gene	j_gene	v_gene	abundance	CDR3aa	CDR3nt
TRBD1	TRBJ1-3	TRBV7-2	-	CASSRTGAGNTIYF	TGTGCCAGCAGCCGGACAGGGGCAGGAAACACCATATATTTT
-	TRBJ2-3	TRBV3-1/TRBV3-2	-	CASSDRLSTDTQYF	TGTGCCAGCAGCGACCGGCTGAGCACAGATACGCAGTATTTT
-	TRBJ1-4	TRBV28	-	CASSPPGGLIGILFF	TGTGCCAGCAGTCCGCCGGGGGGCTTAATCGGGATTTTGTTTTTT
-	TRBJ2-5	TRBV9	few	CASSVGGETQYF	TGTGCCAGCAGCGTAGGAGGCGAGACCCAGTACTTC
TRBD2	TRBJ2-1	TRBV5-1	-	CASSYAPGLAGDEQFF	TGCGCCAGCAGCTACGCCCCCGGACTAGCGGGAGACGAGCAGTTCTTC
-	TRBJ1-1	TRBV6-5	-	CASSYSRSSEAFF	TGTGCCAGCAGTTACTCACGGTCGTCTGAAGCTTTCTTT
TRBD2	TRBJ2-7	TRBV11-2	-	CASSLASGIYEQYF	TGTGCCAGCAGCTTGGCTAGCGGGATCTACGAGCAGTACTTC
-	TRBJ1-2	TRBV28	-	CASSSSYGYTF	TGTGCCAGCAGTAGCAGCTATGGCTACACCTTC
-	TRBJ2-1	TRBV7-9	-	CASSVLAEQFF	TGTGCCAGCAGCGTACTAGCTGAGCAGTTCTTC
-	TRBJ1-5	TRBV12-3/TRBV12-4	-	CASSHPRGAQHF	TGTGCCAGCAGCCATCCTCGGGGGGCCCAGCATTTT
TRBD1	TRBJ2-7	TRBV4-3	-	CASSQDLAGGPYEQYF	TGCGCCAGCAGCCAAGATTTGGCAGGGGGACCCTACGAGCAGTACTTC
TRBD2	TRBJ2-1	TRBV4-1	-	CASSQLGTSGNEQFF	TGCGCCAGCAGCCAACTGGGGACTAGCGGCAATGAGCAGTTCTTC
TRBD2	TRBJ2-1	TRBV5-8	-	CASSLLKTSGMRNEQFF	TGTGCCAGCAGCCTGCTAAAGACTAGCGGGATGAGGAATGAGCAGTTCTTC
-	TRBJ1-1	TRBV11-2	-	CASSLASRAEAFF	TGTGCCAGCAGCTTAGCGAGTCGGGCTGAAGCTTTCTTT
-	TRBJ1-6	TRBV5-8	-	CASRASSYNSPLHF	TGTGCCAGCAGGGCCAGCTCCTATAATTCACCCCTCCACTTT
-	TRBJ1-2	TRBV5-1	-	CASSYDLEGAGYTF	TGCGCCAGCAGTTACGACCTGGAGGGAGCGGGCTACACCTTC